The source of this T cell receptor (beta chain) is a study of PD-L1 blockade in urothelial cancer. TCRdb keeps only in-frame clones here, not all; method: immunoSEQ multiplex PCR. The sample lists 70,000 or so clones, roughly nine tenths occurring once. The TCR sequence derives from a man aged 60 to 75 with urothelial cancer. Material: PBMCs, obtained around atezolizumab (anti-PD-L1) treatment.

CDR3 sequence reads: CASGEGRVYEQYF. The CDR3 region has the DNA TGTGCCAGCGGCGAGGGGAGGGTATACGAGCAGTACTTC. The chain links TRBV6-5 to TRBJ2-7; 7 bases agree with TRBD2. This CDR3 is built from 13 residues. With V trimmed by 8 bases and J by 4 bases, 8 bases remained unmatched. From germline, CDR1 is MNHEY and CDR2 SVGAGI.